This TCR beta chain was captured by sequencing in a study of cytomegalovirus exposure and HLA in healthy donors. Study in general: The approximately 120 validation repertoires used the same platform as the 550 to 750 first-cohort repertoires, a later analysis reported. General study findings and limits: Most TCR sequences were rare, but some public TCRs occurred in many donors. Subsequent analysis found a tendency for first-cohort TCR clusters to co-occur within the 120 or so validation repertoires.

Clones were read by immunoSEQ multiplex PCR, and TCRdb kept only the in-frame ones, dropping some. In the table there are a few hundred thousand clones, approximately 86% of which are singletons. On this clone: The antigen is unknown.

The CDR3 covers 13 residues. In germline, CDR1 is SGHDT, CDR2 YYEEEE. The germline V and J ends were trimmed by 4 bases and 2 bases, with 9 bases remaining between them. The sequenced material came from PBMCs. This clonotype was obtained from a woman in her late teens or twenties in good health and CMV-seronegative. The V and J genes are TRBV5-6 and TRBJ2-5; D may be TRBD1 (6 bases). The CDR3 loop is CASSLGQQETQYF. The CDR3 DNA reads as TGTGCCAGCAGCCTTGGACAGCAAGAGACCCAGTACTTC.